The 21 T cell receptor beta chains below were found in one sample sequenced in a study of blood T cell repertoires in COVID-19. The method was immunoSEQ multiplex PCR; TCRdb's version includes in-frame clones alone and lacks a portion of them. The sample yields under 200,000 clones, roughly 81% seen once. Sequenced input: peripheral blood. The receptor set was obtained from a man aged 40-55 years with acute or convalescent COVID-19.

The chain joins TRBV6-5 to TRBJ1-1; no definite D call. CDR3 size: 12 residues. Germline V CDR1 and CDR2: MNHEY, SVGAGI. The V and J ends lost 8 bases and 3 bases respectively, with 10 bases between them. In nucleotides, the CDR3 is TGTGCCAGCTCCGCCGGGTACACTGAAGCTTTCTTT. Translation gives CASSAGYTEAFF.

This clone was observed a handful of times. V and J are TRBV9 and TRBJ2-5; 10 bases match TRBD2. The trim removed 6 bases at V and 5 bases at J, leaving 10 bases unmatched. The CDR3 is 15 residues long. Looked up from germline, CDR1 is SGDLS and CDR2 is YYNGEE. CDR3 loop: CASNPSAGGHETQYF. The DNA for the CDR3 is TGTGCCAGCAACCCATCAGCGGGGGGGCACGAGACCCAGTACTTC.

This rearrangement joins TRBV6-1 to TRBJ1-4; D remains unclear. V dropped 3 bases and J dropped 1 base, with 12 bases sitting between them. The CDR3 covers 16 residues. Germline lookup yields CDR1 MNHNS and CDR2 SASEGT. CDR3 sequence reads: CASSDPWAETNEKLFF. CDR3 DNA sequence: TGTGCCAGCAGTGACCCCTGGGCAGAAACTAATGAAAAACTGTTTTTT.

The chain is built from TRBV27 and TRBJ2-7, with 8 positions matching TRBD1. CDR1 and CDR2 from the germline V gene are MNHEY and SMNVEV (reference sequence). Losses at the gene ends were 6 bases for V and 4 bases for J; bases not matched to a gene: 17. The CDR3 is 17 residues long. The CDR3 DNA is TGTGCCAGCAGCCGAATACCCCTCGCAGGGGGCGAGTACGAGCAGTACTTC. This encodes CASSRIPLAGGEYEQYF.

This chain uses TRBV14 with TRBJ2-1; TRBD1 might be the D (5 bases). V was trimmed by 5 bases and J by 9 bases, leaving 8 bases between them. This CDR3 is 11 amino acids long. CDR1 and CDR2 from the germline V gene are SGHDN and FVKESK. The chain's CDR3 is CASSWGTEQFF. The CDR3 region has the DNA TGTGCCAGCAGCTGGGGCACTGAGCAGTTCTTC.

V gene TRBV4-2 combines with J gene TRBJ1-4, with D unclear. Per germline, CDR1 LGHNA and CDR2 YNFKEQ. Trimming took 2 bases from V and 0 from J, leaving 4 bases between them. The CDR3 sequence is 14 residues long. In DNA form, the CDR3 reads TGTGCCAGCAGCCAACAGTCAACTAATGAAAAACTGTTTTTT. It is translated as CASSQQSTNEKLFF.

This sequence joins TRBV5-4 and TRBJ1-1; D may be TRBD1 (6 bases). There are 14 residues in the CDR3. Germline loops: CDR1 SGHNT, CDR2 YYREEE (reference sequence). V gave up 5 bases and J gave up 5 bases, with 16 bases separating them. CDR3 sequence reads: CASRTDRRSTEAFF. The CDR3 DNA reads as TGTGCCAGCAGGACTGACAGGAGGAGTACTGAAGCTTTCTTT.

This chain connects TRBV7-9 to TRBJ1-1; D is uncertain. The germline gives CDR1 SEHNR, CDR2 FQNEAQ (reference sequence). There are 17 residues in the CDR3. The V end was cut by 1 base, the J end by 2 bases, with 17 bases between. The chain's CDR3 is CASSLDRGLIINTEAFF. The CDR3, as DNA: TGTGCCAGCAGCTTAGATCGGGGTTTGATCATAAACACTGAAGCTTTCTTT. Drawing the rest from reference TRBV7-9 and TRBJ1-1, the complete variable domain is DTGVSQNPRHKITKRGQNVTFRCDPISEHNRLYWYRQTLGQGPEFLTYFQNEAQLEKSRLLSDRFSAERPKGSFSTLEIQRTEQGDSAMYLCASSLDRGLIINTEAFFGQGTRLTVV.

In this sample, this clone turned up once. The CDR3 reads CASSIRGDWSYNEQFF. CDR3 sequence (DNA): TGTGCCAGTAGTATCAGGGGGGATTGGTCCTACAATGAGCAGTTCTTC. The V gene is TRBV19, the J gene TRBJ2-1; weak D call: TRBD1 (7 bases). CDR1 is LNHDA, CDR2 SQIVND, per germline (reference sequence). Trimming cost V 3 bases and J 1 base, with 13 bases left between them. This CDR3 has 16 residues.

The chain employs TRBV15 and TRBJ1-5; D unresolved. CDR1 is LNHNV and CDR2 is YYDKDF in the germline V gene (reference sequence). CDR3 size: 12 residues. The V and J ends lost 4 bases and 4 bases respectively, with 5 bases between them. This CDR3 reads CATSIINQPQHF. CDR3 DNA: TGTGCCACCAGCATAATAAATCAGCCCCAGCATTTT.

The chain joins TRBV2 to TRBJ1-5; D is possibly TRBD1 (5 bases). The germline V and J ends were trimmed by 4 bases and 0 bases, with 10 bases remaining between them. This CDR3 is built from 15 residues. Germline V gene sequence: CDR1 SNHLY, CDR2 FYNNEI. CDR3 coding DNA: TGTGCCAGCAGTGGACAGACTGATAGCAATCAGCCCCAGCATTTT. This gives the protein CASSGQTDSNQPQHF.

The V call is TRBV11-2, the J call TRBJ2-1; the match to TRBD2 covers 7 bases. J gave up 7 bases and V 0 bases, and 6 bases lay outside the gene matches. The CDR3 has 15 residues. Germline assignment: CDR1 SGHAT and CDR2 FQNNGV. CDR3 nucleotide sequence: TGTGCCAGCAGCTTAGAAGGACTAGGGGATAATGAGCAGTTCTTC. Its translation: CASSLEGLGDNEQFF. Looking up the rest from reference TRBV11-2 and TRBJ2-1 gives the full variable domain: EAGVAQSPRYKIIEKRQSVAFWCNPISGHATLYWYQQILGQGPKLLIQFQNNGVVDDSQLPKDRFSAERLKGVDSTLKIQPAKLEDSAVYLCASSLEGLGDNEQFFGPGTRLTVL.

CDR3 coding DNA: TGTGCCAGCAGCCAAGGGGGACTGATCAATTCACCCCTCCACTTT. It yields the protein CASSQGGLINSPLHF. The J gene is TRBJ1-6, the V gene TRBV14; possible D gene TRBD1, 5 bases. V dropped 1 base and J dropped 7 bases, with 11 bases sitting between them. The CDR3 consists of 15 residues. The germline gives CDR1 SGHDN, CDR2 FVKESK.

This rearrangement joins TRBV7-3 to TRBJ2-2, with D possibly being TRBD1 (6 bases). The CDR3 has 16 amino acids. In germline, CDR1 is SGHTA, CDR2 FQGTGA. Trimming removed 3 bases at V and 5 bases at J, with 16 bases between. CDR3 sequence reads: CASSLGAGMGTGELFF. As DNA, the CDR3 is TGTGCCAGCAGCTTGGGGGCAGGGATGGGAACCGGGGAGCTGTTTTTT.

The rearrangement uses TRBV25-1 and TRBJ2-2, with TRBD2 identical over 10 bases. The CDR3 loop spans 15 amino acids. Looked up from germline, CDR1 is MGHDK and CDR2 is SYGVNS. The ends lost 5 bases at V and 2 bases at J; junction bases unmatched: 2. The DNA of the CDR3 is TGTGCCAGCAGTTCTAGCGGGAGTAACACCGGGGAGCTGTTTTTT. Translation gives CASSSSGSNTGELFF.

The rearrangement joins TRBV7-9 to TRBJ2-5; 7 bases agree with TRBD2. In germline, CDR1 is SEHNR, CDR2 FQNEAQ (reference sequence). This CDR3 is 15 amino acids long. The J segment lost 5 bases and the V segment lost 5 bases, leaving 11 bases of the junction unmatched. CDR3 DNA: TGTGCCAGCAGCCATCAGAGCGGGGACGGCGAGACCCAGTACTTC. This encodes CASSHQSGDGETQYF.

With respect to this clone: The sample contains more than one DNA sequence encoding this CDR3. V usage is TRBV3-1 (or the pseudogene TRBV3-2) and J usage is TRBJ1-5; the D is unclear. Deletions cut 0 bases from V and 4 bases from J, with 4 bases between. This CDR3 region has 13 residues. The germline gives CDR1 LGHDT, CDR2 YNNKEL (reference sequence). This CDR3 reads CASSQDRNQPQHF. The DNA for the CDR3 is TGTGCCAGCAGCCAAGACAGGAATCAGCCCCAGCATTTT.

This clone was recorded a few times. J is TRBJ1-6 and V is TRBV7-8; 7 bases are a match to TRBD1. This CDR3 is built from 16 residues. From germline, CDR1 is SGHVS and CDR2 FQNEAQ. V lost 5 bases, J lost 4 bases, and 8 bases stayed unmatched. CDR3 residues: CASSVTGARYNSPLHF. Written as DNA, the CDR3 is TGTGCCAGCAGCGTCACAGGGGCGCGTTATAATTCACCCCTCCACTTT.

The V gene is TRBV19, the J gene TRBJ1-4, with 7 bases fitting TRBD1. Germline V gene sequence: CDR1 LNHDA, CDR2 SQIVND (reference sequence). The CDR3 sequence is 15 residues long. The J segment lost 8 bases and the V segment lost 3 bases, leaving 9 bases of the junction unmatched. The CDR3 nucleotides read TGTGCCAGTAGTATCGGGTACAGGGGCGGGGAAAAACTGTTTTTT. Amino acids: CASSIGYRGGEKLFF.

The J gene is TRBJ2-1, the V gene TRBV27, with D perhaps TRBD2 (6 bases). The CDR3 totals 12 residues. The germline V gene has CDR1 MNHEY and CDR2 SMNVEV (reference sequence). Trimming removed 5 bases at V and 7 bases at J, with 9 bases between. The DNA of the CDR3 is TGTGCCAGCAGTATCGCGGGGAATGAGCAGTTCTTC. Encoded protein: CASSIAGNEQFF.

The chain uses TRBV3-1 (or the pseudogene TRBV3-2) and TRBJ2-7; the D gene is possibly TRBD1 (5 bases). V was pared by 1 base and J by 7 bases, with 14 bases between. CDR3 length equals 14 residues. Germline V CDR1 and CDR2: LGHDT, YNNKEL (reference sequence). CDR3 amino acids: CASSQGQGTGEQYF. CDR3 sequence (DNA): TGTGCCAGCAGCCAAGGTCAGGGAACAGGAGAGCAGTACTTC.